The 22 T cell receptor beta chains reported below all come from one sample, sequenced in a study of blood T cells in healthy people across ages. Primed by a sample-barcoded 5' primer and a J-beta primer mix, a second PCR proceeded for roughly 6 to 12 cycles. TCRdb called the 5' RACE reads again in MiXCR, with one record for every CDR3 protein. The table records approximately 800,000 distinct CDR3 sequences, roughly 34% of them present only once. Sequencing was performed on blood. These receptors came from a man aged 18 to 30 in good health.

The chain recombines TRBV9 with TRBJ1-1, with a weak D call TRBD1 (5 bases). Germline assignment: CDR1 SGDLS and CDR2 YYNGEE. V gave up 3 bases and J gave up 1 base, with 10 bases separating them. The CDR3 runs 14 residues. The CDR3 DNA sequence: TGTGCCAGCAGCGGCGAGGGGCAGAACACTGAAGCTTTCTTT. Its protein product is CASSGEGQNTEAFF.

The V and J genes are TRBV4-1 and TRBJ2-1, with 10 positions matching TRBD2. The CDR3 length is 15 residues. Trimming cost V 5 bases and J 7 bases; bases outside gene matches: 8. The germline V gene has CDR1 MGHRA and CDR2 YSYEKL. CDR3 region: CASSKTSGVGNEQFF. The CDR3 nucleotides are TGCGCCAGCAGCAAAACTAGCGGGGTGGGGAATGAGCAGTTCTTC.

This chain joins TRBV6-1 and TRBJ1-1; D gene uncertain. V was trimmed by 1 base and J by 0 bases, leaving 9 bases between them. The CDR3 contains 15 residues. Germline CDR1 and CDR2: MNHNS and SASEGT. The CDR3 protein is CASSEGGSLNTEAFF. CDR3 DNA sequence: TGTGCCAGCAGTGAAGGCGGATCCTTGAACACTGAAGCTTTCTTT.

This clonotype was found a few times. A read error may produce the germline difference seen at one junction end. V gene TRBV12-3 or TRBV12-4 combines with J gene TRBJ1-2; possible D gene TRBD1, 5 bases. CDR3 size: 15 residues. The CDR3 DNA reads TGTGCCAACAGTTTTGTCCCGGACATCACCTATGGCTACACCTTC. It codes for CANSFVPDITYGYTF.

Ten or more counts support this clonotype. This chain connects TRBV7-9 to TRBJ2-7, with 11 bases lining up with TRBD2. Trimming removed 5 bases from V and 1 base from J; junction bases left unmatched: 4. CDR3 length: 15 residues. The germline CDR1 and CDR2 sequences are SEHNR and FQNEAQ (reference sequence). The chain's CDR3 is CASSILAGGSYEQYF. The DNA for the CDR3 is TGTGCCAGCAGCATCCTAGCGGGGGGATCCTACGAGCAGTACTTC.

The genes are TRBV7-9 and TRBJ2-2; possibly TRBD2 for D (6 bases). V gave up 1 base and J gave up 5 bases, with 14 bases separating them. The CDR3 runs to 16 residues. CDR1 is SEHNR and CDR2 is FQNEAQ in the germline V gene (reference sequence). This chain's CDR3 is CASSLVALARTGELFF. Written as DNA, the CDR3 is TGTGCCAGCAGCTTAGTGGCACTAGCTAGGACCGGGGAGCTGTTTTTT.

This chain joins TRBV12-3 or TRBV12-4 and TRBJ1-5; TRBD1 aligns across 8 bases. The CDR3 is 14 amino acids. The junction had 9 bases not matched to a gene; V was cut back by 10 bases and J by 4 bases. CDR3 protein: CATTDTGGNQPQHF. Written as DNA, the CDR3 is TGTGCCACCACCGACACAGGGGGGAATCAGCCCCAGCATTTT.

This clonotype occurred many times. V usage is TRBV20-1 and J usage is TRBJ2-5; perhaps TRBD1 as D (7 bases). Trimming removed 6 bases at V and 5 bases at J, with 16 bases between. Germline V gives CDR1 DFQATT, CDR2 SNEGSKA (reference sequence). There are 13 residues in the CDR3. The CDR3 here is CSAAGTAKETQYF. CDR3 nucleotide sequence: TGCAGTGCCGCGGGGACAGCAAAGGAGACCCAGTACTTC.

The V and J genes are TRBV20-1 and TRBJ2-1; 10 bases are a match to TRBD2. The ends lost 1 base at V and 0 bases at J; junction bases unmatched: 12. This CDR3 has 19 amino acids. The V gene's germline CDR1 is DFQATT and CDR2 SNEGSKA (reference sequence). DNA of the CDR3: TGCAGTGCTAGAGGGGGGGCTAGCGGGGGCCCGAGCTCCTACAATGAGCAGTTCTTC. Amino acids: CSARGGASGGPSSYNEQFF.

In this sample, this clonotype turned up many times. V and J are TRBV12-3 or TRBV12-4 and TRBJ2-7, with 7 bases lining up with TRBD1. The CDR3 length is 15 residues. V lost 5 bases and J lost 3; bases outside the gene matches: 10. CDR3: CASSLEARGRYEQYF. The CDR3 DNA reads as TGTGCCAGCAGTCTAGAGGCGAGGGGGCGCTACGAGCAGTACTTC.

The chain links TRBV6-2 or TRBV6-3 to TRBJ1-1; D possibly corresponds to TRBD1 (6 bases). The germline V gene has CDR1 MNHEY and CDR2 SVGEGT. This CDR3 is 14 amino acids long. V shed 5 bases and J shed 8 bases, with 18 bases lying between them. CDR3 protein: CASSPQGRGVEAFF. The CDR3 nucleotides are TGTGCCAGCAGTCCACAGGGACGGGGTGTGGAAGCTTTCTTT.

This clonotype was counted a few times. V usage is TRBV18 and J usage is TRBJ2-1; D is unresolved. CDR3 length: 16 residues. CDR1 and CDR2 (germline): KGHSH, LQKENI. Trimming cost V 0 bases and J 10 bases, with 19 bases left between them. The CDR3 protein is CASSPPAGPSLREQFF. CDR3 nucleotides: TGTGCCAGCTCACCACCCGCCGGACCCTCTTTGAGGGAGCAGTTCTTC.

In this sample, this clonotype turned up many times. This chain joins TRBV7-9 and TRBJ2-7; TRBD2 is a possible D gene (5 bases). Germline V lookup: CDR1 SEHNR, CDR2 FQNEAQ (reference sequence). Trimming took off 4 bases at V and 2 bases at J, with 18 bases between the two ends. The CDR3 is 16 residues long. The CDR3 loop reads CASSSQLGGSAYEQYF. The DNA of the CDR3 is TGTGCCAGCAGCTCTCAACTCGGCGGGTCCGCCTACGAGCAGTACTTC.

The chain is built from TRBV4-2 and TRBJ2-5; a possible D gene is TRBD2 (6 bases). The CDR3 is 14 amino acids. V was trimmed by 3 bases and J by 5 bases, leaving 13 bases between them. CDR1 is LGHNA and CDR2 is YNFKEQ in the germline V gene. The CDR3 protein is CASSHGTLGETQYF. CDR3 nucleotide sequence: TGTGCCAGCAGCCACGGGACTCTCGGGGAGACCCAGTACTTC.

The genes are TRBV20-1 and TRBJ1-2; D is unresolved. This CDR3 is 13 amino acids long. Trimming left V 6 bases short and J 5 bases short, with 16 bases between. Germline lookup yields CDR1 DFQATT and CDR2 SNEGSKA (reference sequence). The CDR3 is CSAVQPPLYGYTF. The CDR3 DNA reads as TGCAGTGCGGTCCAGCCACCCCTTTATGGCTACACCTTC.

CDR3 nucleotides: TGTGCCAGCAGCTTAATGACCAGAGCCAATGAGCAGTACTTC. This gives the protein CASSLMTRANEQYF. The chain has TRBV7-3 and TRBJ2-1; no firm D call. The DNA end is a closer match to TRBJ2-7, so the J assignment may be wrong. The CDR3 has 14 amino acids. Germline CDR1 is SGHTA and CDR2 is FQGTGA.

The rearrangement links TRBV2 to TRBJ2-7; D remains unclear. V was cut by 6 bases and J by 7 bases, with 10 bases left in between. CDR1 is SNHLY and CDR2 is FYNNEI in the germline V gene. The CDR3 contains 11 residues. The CDR3 DNA reads as TGTGCCAGCAGCCCTAAGGAAGAGCAGTACTTC. Its translation is CASSPKEEQYF.

The chain joins TRBV18 to TRBJ2-6; D is undetermined. This CDR3 has 15 amino acids. Trimming stripped 3 bases from V and 2 bases from J, with 8 bases between. The germline V gene encodes CDR1 KGHSH and CDR2 LQKENI. DNA for the CDR3: TGTGCCAGCTCACCGGGCCGTCCTGGGGCCAACGTCCTGACTTTC. Its protein is CASSPGRPGANVLTF. Based on the CDR3 plus reference TRBV18 and TRBJ2-6, the full variable domain is NAGVMQNPRHLVRRRGQEARLRCSPMKGHSHVYWYRQLPEEGLKFMVYLQKENIIDESGMPKERFSAEFPKEGPSILRIQQVVRGDSAAYFCASSPGRPGANVLTFGAGSRLTVL.

The V and J genes are TRBV14 and TRBJ2-7, with D uncertain. The germline gives CDR1 SGHDN, CDR2 FVKESK. Trimming removed 4 bases from V and 2 bases from J, with 21 bases in between. The length of the CDR3 is 17 residues. CDR3 region: CASSRGSGGPTAYEQYF. DNA of the CDR3: TGTGCCAGCAGCCGTGGGTCTGGTGGTCCAACGGCCTACGAGCAGTACTTC.

This clonotype has ten or more counts. J is TRBJ2-7 and V is TRBV6-2 or TRBV6-3, with D maybe TRBD1 (6 bases). Trimming removed 0 bases at V and 0 bases at J, with 12 bases between. In germline, CDR1 is MNHEY, CDR2 SVGEGT. The CDR3 has 16 amino acids. The CDR3, as DNA: TGTGCCAGCAGTTACTCCTACAGGGCCTACTCCTACGAGCAGTACTTC. This codes for CASSYSYRAYSYEQYF.

About this clonotype: At one end, the junction sequence differs from germline, possibly due to a read error. The chain uses TRBV13 and TRBJ1-2; D unresolved. This CDR3 spans 15 amino acids. Germline values: CDR1 PRHDT, CDR2 FYEKMQ (reference sequence). The CDR3 DNA follows: TGTGTCAGCAGCCTCGGACGGATAGATAACTATGGCTACACCTTC. It codes for CVSSLGRIDNYGYTF.

This chain joins TRBV20-1 and TRBJ1-1; possibly TRBD1 for D (5 bases). The CDR3 contains 13 residues. V shed 6 bases and J shed 3 bases, with 14 bases lying between them. In germline, CDR1 is DFQATT, CDR2 SNEGSKA (reference sequence). The CDR3 protein is CSATVGEYTEAFF. DNA of the CDR3: TGCAGTGCCACGGTGGGGGAATACACTGAAGCTTTCTTT.